This is a list of T cell receptor beta chains from one sample in a study of glioma-infiltrating T cells. In TCRdb, the multiplex PCR reads were re-called with MiXCR into one record per CDR3 protein. The sample yields 85,000 to 110,000 distinct CDR3 sequences, about 30% seen once. The sequencing input was glioma tissue, nonneoplastic brain tissue, or PBMCs (not recorded which). The receptor set was obtained from a human donor with low-grade glioma or glioblastoma, undergoing nonglioma brain surgery, or in good health (not recorded which). The CDR3 runs from the conserved cysteine through the conserved F or W. A D gene is named only where the DNA matches it firmly. The size field is filled for only some rows; it gives once, few, many or a size class.

J,size,V,D,DNA,CDR3
TRBJ2-2,many,TRBV14,.,TGTGCCAGCACCCGCCAAGCCTTCGGGGAGCTGTTTTTT,CASTRQAFGELFF
TRBJ1-5,.,TRBV12-3/TRBV12-4,TRBD1,TGTGCCAGCAGCCGAACAGGGGTGGGCAATCAGCCCCAGCATTTT,CASSRTGVGNQPQHF
TRBJ1-2,.,TRBV7-9,.,TGTGCCAGCAGCTTAGCGTCCAGCCCAAGAAACTATGGCTACACTTTC,CASSLASSPRNYGYTF
TRBJ2-7,many,TRBV28,.,TGTGCCAGCAGTTTGGAGTTTTACCGGGGGAAAGAGCAGTACTTC,CASSLEFYRGKEQYF
TRBJ2-1,many,TRBV20-1,TRBD2,TGCAGTGCTGACAGACTAGCGGTCGACGAGGAGCAGTTCTTC,CSADRLAVDEEQFF
TRBJ2-1,many,TRBV24-1,.,TGTGCCACCAGTGAGGGGACTCGCAATGAGCAGTTCTTC,CATSEGTRNEQFF
TRBJ2-7,few,TRBV18,TRBD2,TGTGCCAGCTCTTATAAGGGACTAGCGGGGTCCTACGAGCAGTACTTC,CASSYKGLAGSYEQYF
TRBJ2-7,many,TRBV6-1,.,TGTGCCAGCACTCGGGACACAAGCTCCTACGAGCAGTACTTC,CASTRDTSSYEQYF
TRBJ2-2,few,TRBV6-4,TRBD1,TGTGCCAGCAGTCTCCTCCCGGGACAGGGGCTAACCGGGGAGCTGTTTTTT,CASSLLPGQGLTGELFF
TRBJ2-5,.,TRBV7-3,.,TGTGCCAGAAGCTTTATGGGAGAGACCCAGTACTTC,CARSFMGETQYF
TRBJ1-6,.,TRBV9,.,TGTGCCAGCAGCTCCCGTTGGGGAGCACCCCTCCACTTT,CASSSRWGAPLHF
TRBJ1-1,.,TRBV5-1,.,TGCGCCAGCCGGGGGGGGCCCGACATTGAAGCTTTCTTT,CASRGGPDIEAFF
TRBJ1-1,.,TRBV4-2,.,TGTGCCAGCAGCTTGGGACACGCGGGGACTGGAGCTTTCTTT,CASSLGHAGTGAFF
TRBJ2-3,.,TRBV9,.,TGTGCCAGCAGCGGTGGCCGGGGGGCTGATACGCAGTATTTT,CASSGGRGADTQYF
TRBJ1-1,many,TRBV28,TRBD1,TGTGCCAGCAGCTCCCCGGATCGGACAGGTGGCACTGAAGCTTTCTTT,CASSSPDRTGGTEAFF
TRBJ2-7,many,TRBV28,TRBD2,TGTGCCAGCAGTTTACTAGCGGGGGACTACGAGCAGTACTTC,CASSLLAGDYEQYF
TRBJ1-2,.,TRBV20-1,.,TGCCAGTGCCCAACAGCGGCGAAAACCCCACCGGTCTATGGCTACACCTTC,CQCPTAAKTPPVYGYTF
TRBJ1-5,many,TRBV3-1,.,TGTGCCAGCAGCCAAGGGTCCGGGCAGCCCCAGCATTTT,CASSQGSGQPQHF
TRBJ2-5,many,TRBV11-2,.,TGTGCCAGCAGCGCGACGGAGACCCAGTACTTC,CASSATETQYF
TRBJ1-3,few,TRBV7-9,.,TGTGCCAGCAGCTTAGTAGGACAGACGCTTGGAAACACCATATATTTT,CASSLVGQTLGNTIYF
TRBJ1-5,many,TRBV2,.,TGTGCCAGCAAGGAGATAAGCAATCAGCCCCAGCATTTT,CASKEISNQPQHF
TRBJ2-7,.,TRBV4-2,.,TGTGCCAGCAGCCAAGATCTCGGGAAGGGGAATGCCGAGCAGTACTTC,CASSQDLGKGNAEQYF
TRBJ2-2,.,TRBV19,.,TGCGCCCGTAGTAAGCCACGGGACTTTCAAAACACCGGGGAGCTGTTTTTT,CARSKPRDFQNTGELFF
TRBJ2-5,.,TRBV10-3,.,TGTGCCATCAGTCTGGACAGTCAAGAGACCCAGTACTTC,CAISLDSQETQYF
TRBJ2-3,.,TRBV6-4,.,TGTGCCAGCAGCCCAGGGGAGACAGATACGCAGTATTTT,CASSPGETDTQYF
TRBJ1-5,many,TRBV28,.,TGTGCCAGCAGAAAACAGGGAGGCCAGCCCCAGCATTTT,CASRKQGGQPQHF
TRBJ2-1,many,TRBV19,.,TGTGCCACTGGCCCGGGGACAATCGCGAATGAGCAGTTCTTC,CATGPGTIANEQFF
TRBJ2-5,.,TRBV7-9,TRBD1,TGTGCCAGCAGGGGACGGACAGGGCGACAGGAAGGGACCCAGTACTTC,CASRGRTGRQEGTQYF
TRBJ2-5,.,TRBV18,.,TGTGCCAGCCCACCAGGGTATCAAGAGACCCAGTACTTC,CASPPGYQETQYF
TRBJ1-1,many,TRBV6-1,.,TGTGCCAGCAGGACCTTCCTGGGGGCCACTGAAGCTTTCTTT,CASRTFLGATEAFF
TRBJ2-1,few,TRBV5-1,TRBD1,TGCGCCAGCAGCTTGGCACAGGGGGCTAATGAGCAGTTCTTC,CASSLAQGANEQFF
TRBJ1-2,many,TRBV6-1,.,TGTGCCAGCACCCTAATGTCCCCAAAAGAGTACGGATATGGCTACACCTTC,CASTLMSPKEYGYGYTF
TRBJ2-1,few,TRBV19,.,TGTGCCAGTAGTATAGAACGGTACAATGAGCAGTTCTTC,CASSIERYNEQFF
TRBJ1-2,many,TRBV14,.,TGTGCCAGCAGCCAAGATCCGTCCCGGGAGGGCTACTTC,CASSQDPSREGYF
TRBJ2-2,many,TRBV4-2,.,TGTGCCAGCAGCCAAGTTCCAGACAACACCGGGGAGCTGTTTTTT,CASSQVPDNTGELFF
TRBJ2-3,.,TRBV12-3/TRBV12-4,.,TGTGCCAGCACCCGATCGGGGGGCCGTGATACGCAGTATTTT,CASTRSGGRDTQYF
TRBJ1-2,many,TRBV27,TRBD1,TGTGCCAGCAGTTTTCGGGGTCGACAGGGAGGCGGCTACACCTTC,CASSFRGRQGGGYTF